The 16 T cell receptor beta chains below come from one sample, sequenced in a study of blood T cell repertoires in COVID-19. Method: immunoSEQ multiplex PCR; TCRdb's copy keeps in-frame clones and lacks some. Here the sample spans about 260,000 clones, around nine tenths being singletons. The specimen sequenced was peripheral blood. The receptors originated from a woman aged 25 to 39 with COVID-19, enrolled during active disease.

V is TRBV29-1 and J is TRBJ2-7; the match to TRBD1 covers 10 bases. The germline CDR1 and CDR2 sequences are SQVTM and ANQGSEA. The CDR3 has 16 amino acids. J lost 3 bases, V lost 1 base, and 9 bases had no gene match. The DNA of the CDR3 is TGCAGCGTTGAAGGGTCCACCGGGACAGGGGACTACGAGCAGTACTTC. Encoded protein: CSVEGSTGTGDYEQYF.

The chain links TRBV5-4 to TRBJ1-2; D remains ambiguous. The germline V gene has CDR1 SGHNT and CDR2 YYREEE (reference sequence). Trimming left V 0 bases short and J 2 bases short, with 5 bases between. The CDR3 is 13 amino acids. CDR3 amino acids: CASSLDKNYGYTF. Here the CDR3 DNA reads TGTGCCAGCAGCTTGGACAAAAACTATGGCTACACCTTC.

The chain combines TRBV6-2 or TRBV6-3 with TRBJ2-3, with a weak D call TRBD2 (6 bases). This CDR3 has 15 amino acids. The V end lost 0 bases, the J end lost 2 bases, and 9 bases lay between the germline ends. Germline V lookup: CDR1 MNHEY, CDR2 SVGEGT. DNA for the CDR3: TGTGCCAGCAGTTACTCGACTAGTCCCACAGATACGCAGTATTTT. Its protein product is CASSYSTSPTDTQYF.

The chain employs TRBV18 and TRBJ2-5; no clear D gene. The V gene's germline CDR1 is KGHSH and CDR2 LQKENI. The CDR3 is made up of 13 amino acids. V was trimmed by 1 base and J by 5 bases, leaving 8 bases between them. The CDR3 DNA reads as TGTGCCAGCTCACCACGCGGAACGGAGACCCAGTACTTC. Translation: CASSPRGTETQYF.

The chain joins TRBV6-5 to TRBJ1-2, with D unresolved. Germline values: CDR1 MNHEY, CDR2 SVGAGI. The ends were cut back, 5 bases at V and 3 bases at J, with 13 bases in the middle. The CDR3 sequence is 14 residues long. CDR3: CASSTLFGDYGYTF. The CDR3 bases are TGTGCCAGCAGTACCTTGTTCGGGGACTATGGCTACACCTTC.

The V call is TRBV6-6, the J call TRBJ1-3; D uncertain. The CDR3 is 14 amino acids. V dropped 0 bases and J dropped 2 bases, with 5 bases sitting between them. The germline V gene has CDR1 MNHNY and CDR2 SVGAGI (reference sequence). Here the CDR3 DNA reads TGTGCCAGCAGTTACTCGACTGCTGGAAACACCATATATTTT. This sequence encodes CASSYSTAGNTIYF.

J is TRBJ2-2 and V is TRBV9; D not certain. Germline CDR1 is SGDLS and CDR2 is YYNGEE. The CDR3 has 13 residues. The ends were cut back, 0 bases at V and 6 bases at J, with 6 bases in the middle. CDR3 nucleotide sequence: TGTGCCAGCAGCGTAGCGGCGGCCGGGGAGCTGTTTTTT. Translating gives CASSVAAAGELFF.

The chain combines TRBV9 with TRBJ1-4, with 8 bases fitting TRBD1. This CDR3 has 15 amino acids. Germline V gene lookup returns CDR1 SGDLS and CDR2 YYNGEE. After removal of 4 bases from V and 5 bases from J, the junction contained 7 bases not matched to a gene. The CDR3 loop reads CASSFGQGLNEKLFF. The CDR3 DNA follows: TGTGCCAGCAGCTTTGGACAGGGACTGAATGAAAAACTGTTTTTT.

The rearrangement joins TRBV19 to TRBJ2-5; TRBD1 aligns across 9 bases. V lost 2 bases to trimming and J lost 5 bases; unmatched junction nucleotides: 12. This CDR3 comprises 17 residues. Germline CDR1 LNHDA, CDR2 SQIVND (reference sequence). The CDR3 protein is CASSIPGQGSLGETQYF. As DNA, the CDR3 is TGTGCCAGTAGTATACCGGGACAGGGTTCTCTCGGGGAGACCCAGTACTTC.

Here the CDR3 DNA reads TGTGCCAGCAGCGACAATCCGAACACCGGGGAGCTGTTTTTT. This codes for CASSDNPNTGELFF. The chain uses TRBV7-9 and TRBJ2-2, with D hard to call. V lost 5 bases, J lost 0 bases, and 7 bases lay in between. Germline V gene data show CDR1 as SEHNR and CDR2 as FQNEAQ (reference sequence). This CDR3 is 14 amino acids long.

The sample holds one count of this clone. This chain connects TRBV28 to TRBJ2-7, with TRBD1 matching over 9 bases. This CDR3 has 15 residues. V lost 5 bases to trimming and J lost 3 bases; unmatched junction nucleotides: 8. Germline CDR1 reads MDHEN; CDR2 reads SYDVKM. The CDR3 reads CASSIPDRGFYEQYF. The CDR3 DNA sequence: TGTGCCAGCAGTATCCCGGACAGGGGATTCTACGAGCAGTACTTC.

J is TRBJ2-7 and V is TRBV3-1 (or the pseudogene TRBV3-2); TRBD2 matches 12 bases. With V trimmed by 4 bases and J by 2 bases, 3 bases remained unmatched. The CDR3 has 15 residues. Germline loops: CDR1 LGHDT, CDR2 YNNKEL (reference sequence). CDR3 sequence (DNA): TGTGCCAGCAGCCCCTGGACTAGCGGGACCTACGAGCAGTACTTC. It encodes CASSPWTSGTYEQYF.

The rearrangement joins TRBV7-9 to TRBJ2-5; D is perhaps TRBD1 (6 bases). Trimming took off 0 bases at V and 4 bases at J, with 12 bases between the two ends. This CDR3 has 15 residues. The germline CDR1 and CDR2 sequences are SEHNR and FQNEAQ (reference sequence). CDR3 sequence: CASSLAVTGRETQYF. The CDR3 DNA is TGTGCCAGCAGCTTAGCAGTAACAGGGCGAGAGACCCAGTACTTC. Full variable domain (outside the CDR3, taken from reference TRBV7-9 and TRBJ2-5): DTGVSQNPRHKITKRGQNVTFRCDPISEHNRLYWYRQTLGQGPEFLTYFQNEAQLEKSRLLSDRFSAERPKGSFSTLEIQRTEQGDSAMYLCASSLAVTGRETQYFGPGTRLLVL.

V usage is TRBV9 and J usage is TRBJ2-2, with 9 bases that match TRBD2. Germline trimming cut 2 bases from V and 8 bases from J; bases unmatched to any gene: 7. Germline V gene sequence: CDR1 SGDLS, CDR2 YYNGEE. The CDR3 consists of 15 residues. The CDR3 DNA follows: TGTGCCAGCAGCGTGGAGACTAGCGGTCGGGGGGAGCTGTTTTTT. This gives the protein CASSVETSGRGELFF.

This clone appeared a few times. This sample includes further DNA sequences coding for the same CDR3. The rearrangement links TRBV11-3 to TRBJ2-3; 10 nucleotides match TRBD1. Per the germline V gene, CDR1 is SGHNT and CDR2 is YENEEA. There are 15 residues in the CDR3. The V gene end was trimmed by 5 bases and the J gene end by 2 bases; junction bases not matched to a gene: 4. The CDR3 sequence is CASSPRQGATDTQYF. The CDR3 DNA reads as TGTGCCAGCAGCCCGCGACAGGGGGCCACAGATACGCAGTATTTT. The full variable domain, rest sourced from reference TRBV11-3 and TRBJ2-3, is EAGVVQSPRYKIIEKKQPVAFWCNPISGHNTLYWYLQNLGQGPELLIRYENEEAVDDSQLPKDRFSAERLKGVDSTLKIQPAELGDSAVYLCASSPRQGATDTQYFGPGTRLTVL.

As regards this clone: This sample also contains other DNA sequences that code for the same CDR3. The chain carries TRBV10-3 and TRBJ2-7; D is ambiguous. The CDR3 is 12 amino acids. Trimming pared 6 bases from V and 0 bases from J, leaving 6 bases between. Per the germline V gene, CDR1 is ENHRY and CDR2 is SYGVKD. The CDR3 spells CAISGSSYEQYF. The CDR3, as DNA: TGTGCCATCAGCGGTAGCTCCTACGAGCAGTACTTC.